Presented here are 5 T cell receptor beta chains from one specimen sequenced in a study of blood T cell repertoires in COVID-19 (dated by TCRdb to 2018 to 2021). Libraries came from the immunoSEQ multiplex PCR assay. TCRdb obtained this table from immuneACCESS and retained in-frame rearrangements with V and J assigned. These tables miss some clones; where compared with another copy, unresolved V genes account for less than half of the shortfall, and the remainder is unexplained. The sample table holds some 130,000 clones, of which around nine tenths were seen once. Around 10% of the sample is held by the ten biggest clonotypes. The specimen was peripheral blood. Receptor source: a woman in her sixties or seventies with COVID-19, enrolled during active disease.

The CDR3 DNA reads as TGTGCCAGCCAAATTAACACTGAAGCTTTCTTT. This translates into CASQINTEAFF. The genes are TRBV11-2 and TRBJ1-1; D is ambiguous. Looked up from germline, CDR1 is SGHAT and CDR2 is FQNNGV. With 8 bases removed from V and 2 bases from J, the gap between germline ends came to 6 bases. The CDR3 has 11 amino acids.

This clone was picked up a small number of times. J is TRBJ1-6 and V is TRBV30, with 7 bases matching TRBD1. The germline CDR1 and CDR2 sequences are GTSNPN and SVGIG (reference sequence). The CDR3 is made up of 14 amino acids. J gave up 9 bases and V 6 bases, and 11 bases lay outside the gene matches. CDR3 amino acids: CACQGQGGFSPLHF. The CDR3 nucleotides are TGTGCCTGCCAAGGCCAGGGGGGATTTTCACCCCTCCACTTT.

The gene calls are TRBV5-4 and TRBJ2-3; TRBD2 might be the D (7 bases). This CDR3 comprises 15 residues. Germline CDR1 and CDR2: SGHNT and YYREEE (reference sequence). Trimming pared 3 bases from V and 5 bases from J, leaving 16 bases between. The CDR3 DNA follows: TGTGCCAGCAGCTCGGCCGGGGGCGGGGGAGATACGCAGTATTTT. It codes for CASSSAGGGGDTQYF.

The rearrangement uses TRBV28 and TRBJ1-1, with 7 bases fitting TRBD1. The CDR3 runs 19 residues. V gave up 2 bases and J gave up 11 bases; unmatched junction bases: 26. Germline values: CDR1 MDHEN, CDR2 SYDVKM. CDR3 amino acids: CASSLTGPLGDSLPWWAFF. The CDR3 DNA reads as TGTGCCAGCAGTTTAACTGGTCCATTAGGGGACAGCCTCCCTTGGTGGGCTTTCTTT.

The chain combines TRBV5-4 with TRBJ1-2, with 8 bases fitting TRBD1. Germline values: CDR1 SGHNT, CDR2 YYREEE (reference sequence). CDR3 size: 14 residues. V was clipped by 0 bases and J by 8 bases; unmatched bases: 6. CDR3: CASSLDRGVQGYTF. CDR3 DNA sequence: TGTGCCAGCAGCTTGGACAGGGGGGTACAAGGCTACACCTTC.